The rows below give T cell receptor beta chains drawn from one sample of a study of graft-versus-host responses after intestinal transplantation. Assay: immunoSEQ multiplex PCR; the TCRdb copy retains only in-frame clones and omits some. This table holds 60,000 to 70,000 clones, about nine tenths found once. The sequencing here drew on ileum tissue, taken around 350 days after transplant. Source of these receptors: a human patient who received an intestinal transplant, so some T cells may come from the graft donor. Both conserved end residues are trimmed from each CDR3. D genes are given only for firm matches.

j_gene: TRBJ2-1; len: 13; v_gene: TRBV9; d_gene: NA; CDR3aa: ASSVEGLSYNEQF
j_gene: TRBJ1-5; len: 12; v_gene: TRBV6-6; d_gene: NA; CDR3aa: ASSWPASNQPQH
j_gene: TRBJ2-5; len: 12; v_gene: TRBV25-1; d_gene: NA; CDR3aa: ASSEWGSQETQY
j_gene: TRBJ1-1; len: 9; v_gene: TRBV30; d_gene: NA; CDR3aa: AWSFNTEAF
j_gene: TRBJ2-3; len: 15; v_gene: TRBV7-3; d_gene: NA; CDR3aa: ASSLTPKTGLLDTQY
j_gene: TRBJ1-1; len: 9; v_gene: TRBV28; d_gene: NA; CDR3aa: ASSLFGEAF
j_gene: TRBJ2-2; len: 12; v_gene: TRBV2; d_gene: NA; CDR3aa: ASIGQPNTGELF
j_gene: TRBJ2-7; len: 19; v_gene: TRBV4-2; d_gene: TRBD2; CDR3aa: ASSQSLGRDLTSGSRYEQY
j_gene: TRBJ2-7; len: 9; v_gene: TRBV5-1; d_gene: NA; CDR3aa: ASSLADEQY
j_gene: TRBJ2-7; len: 11; v_gene: TRBV29-1; d_gene: TRBD1; CDR3aa: SVERQGGLEQY
j_gene: TRBJ2-3; len: 11; v_gene: TRBV11-2; d_gene: NA; CDR3aa: ASSLGPTDTQY
j_gene: TRBJ2-1; len: 11; v_gene: TRBV6-6; d_gene: TRBD1; CDR3aa: ASSRDSYNEQF
j_gene: TRBJ2-1; len: 14; v_gene: TRBV7-3; d_gene: TRBD2; CDR3aa: ASSDAGTRGWNEQF
j_gene: TRBJ2-5; len: 12; v_gene: TRBV7-3; d_gene: TRBD2; CDR3aa: ASSFSGSSETQY
j_gene: TRBJ2-1; len: 14; v_gene: TRBV7-6; d_gene: TRBD2; CDR3aa: ASSSLGSSGSDEQF
j_gene: TRBJ1-1; len: 12; v_gene: TRBV11-2; d_gene: NA; CDR3aa: ASSISRGVTEAF
j_gene: TRBJ2-1; len: 12; v_gene: TRBV5-1; d_gene: TRBD1; CDR3aa: ASSLGDRADEQF
j_gene: TRBJ2-7; len: 13; v_gene: TRBV13; d_gene: NA; CDR3aa: ASSLEQARLKEQY
j_gene: TRBJ1-1; len: 12; v_gene: TRBV30; d_gene: NA; CDR3aa: AWKMGGWGTEAF
j_gene: TRBJ1-1; len: 9; v_gene: TRBV29-1; d_gene: NA; CDR3aa: SVEGDTEAF
j_gene: TRBJ2-1; len: 10; v_gene: TRBV11-1; d_gene: NA; CDR3aa: ASSLAPKQQF
j_gene: TRBJ2-7; len: 12; v_gene: TRBV6-6; d_gene: TRBD2; CDR3aa: ASSGLGGAYEQY
j_gene: TRBJ2-5; len: 14; v_gene: TRBV9; d_gene: TRBD2; CDR3aa: ASSLGLAGGTETQY
j_gene: TRBJ2-1; len: 16; v_gene: TRBV13; d_gene: NA; CDR3aa: ASSPIAEGTISYNEQF
j_gene: TRBJ2-3; len: 15; v_gene: TRBV13; d_gene: TRBD2; CDR3aa: ASSLGSGVVLTDTQY
j_gene: TRBJ2-5; len: 13; v_gene: TRBV7-2; d_gene: TRBD1; CDR3aa: ASSTLTGGLGTQY
j_gene: TRBJ2-1; len: 14; v_gene: TRBV7-3; d_gene: TRBD2; CDR3aa: ASSLAGGPSGVEQF
j_gene: TRBJ2-3; len: 13; v_gene: TRBV4-2; d_gene: TRBD2; CDR3aa: ASSQEVGEGDTQY
j_gene: TRBJ1-2; len: 12; v_gene: TRBV7-2; d_gene: NA; CDR3aa: ASSLDGGNYGYT
j_gene: TRBJ2-2; len: 16; v_gene: TRBV6-4; d_gene: TRBD1; CDR3aa: ASSVLGTVPPGTGELF
j_gene: TRBJ2-7; len: 12; v_gene: TRBV12-2; d_gene: NA; CDR3aa: ASRFLPDTHEQY
j_gene: TRBJ2-1; len: 13; v_gene: TRBV5-4; d_gene: NA; CDR3aa: ASSLNPGSYNEQF
j_gene: TRBJ1-5; len: 12; v_gene: TRBV28; d_gene: NA; CDR3aa: ASSFIGGNQPQH
j_gene: TRBJ2-3; len: 14; v_gene: TRBV7-9; d_gene: NA; CDR3aa: ASRSELGSVPDTQY
j_gene: TRBJ2-7; len: 10; v_gene: TRBV14; d_gene: NA; CDR3aa: ASSQGGYEQY
j_gene: TRBJ2-1; len: 13; v_gene: TRBV21-1; d_gene: NA; CDR3aa: ASSKVRITKNEQF
j_gene: TRBJ2-2; len: 11; v_gene: TRBV25-1; d_gene: NA; CDR3aa: ASSTPGSGELF
j_gene: TRBJ2-1; len: 13; v_gene: TRBV10-2; d_gene: TRBD2; CDR3aa: ASSEIAGTHNEQF
j_gene: TRBJ2-3; len: 11; v_gene: TRBV7-2; d_gene: NA; CDR3aa: ASSLQGTDTQY
j_gene: TRBJ1-4; len: 16; v_gene: TRBV4-1; d_gene: TRBD1; CDR3aa: ASSQGGTGSSRDEKLF
j_gene: TRBJ1-5; len: 16; v_gene: TRBV15; d_gene: NA; CDR3aa: ATSRVGLGQEGNQPQH
j_gene: TRBJ2-3; len: 12; v_gene: TRBV28; d_gene: TRBD2; CDR3aa: ASSLTSETDTQY
j_gene: TRBJ1-6; len: 14; v_gene: TRBV5-1; d_gene: NA; CDR3aa: ASSSSWDFGGGTLH
j_gene: TRBJ2-1; len: 14; v_gene: TRBV9; d_gene: NA; CDR3aa: ASSVTSGHNYNEQF
j_gene: TRBJ2-5; len: 10; v_gene: TRBV5-1; d_gene: NA; CDR3aa: ASSLAGETQY
j_gene: TRBJ2-3; len: 11; v_gene: TRBV5-1; d_gene: NA; CDR3aa: ASSAESTDTQY
j_gene: TRBJ2-5; len: 11; v_gene: TRBV2; d_gene: NA; CDR3aa: AGSRAGKETQY
j_gene: TRBJ2-5; len: 11; v_gene: TRBV2; d_gene: NA; CDR3aa: ASSEAAPETQY
j_gene: TRBJ2-5; len: 14; v_gene: TRBV5-1; d_gene: TRBD2; CDR3aa: ASSIGLAGTQETQY
j_gene: TRBJ1-4; len: 12; v_gene: TRBV25-1; d_gene: NA; CDR3aa: ASSESWREEKLF
j_gene: TRBJ2-3; len: 13; v_gene: TRBV6-5; d_gene: NA; CDR3aa: ASSYYPAGTDTQY
j_gene: TRBJ2-5; len: 13; v_gene: TRBV6-6; d_gene: NA; CDR3aa: ASRPSLVLVKTQY
j_gene: TRBJ2-7; len: 13; v_gene: TRBV2; d_gene: TRBD1; CDR3aa: ASSEDRGSYYEQY
j_gene: TRBJ2-7; len: 13; v_gene: TRBV5-5; d_gene: NA; CDR3aa: ASSLVQGGSYEQY